Listed here is a single T cell receptor (beta chain). Its antigen is not yet known. Qualities for individual bases were not recorded, and no much larger clone is one base off. TCR beta VDJ combination and CDR3 sequence profiling used genomic DNA as the template. An Illumina HiSeq 2000 was the platform used for TCR repertoire sequencing. The authors processed their data as follows. TRBV/TRBJ rearrangement plots, CDR3 size and DJ length profiles, and Simpson's diversity index were used to evaluate the repertoires. The most abundant DNA sequence in the deep sequencing data was taken as the immunodominant clone. CDR3 amino acid sequences were screened for sharing across subjects and compared with published repertoires and the VDJdb database. TCRdb redid the processing of the public reads, applying fastp at Q25 and MiXCR, and retained in-frame beta chains. Entries that share a CDR3 protein sequence are merged under the most common genes and DNA. These V and J calls are TCRdb output, not the study's own analysis. Across this sample there are approximately 180,000 distinct CDR3 sequences, with roughly three fifths seen only once. Approximately 42% of the sample is taken by the ten largest.

Deletion took 6 bases off V and 2 bases off J, with a span of 14 bases between the germline ends. The CDR3 holds 14 amino acids from the cysteine to the phenylalanine. Kept here is only the CDR3 DNA, which spans 42 bases and is read in frame from base 1. For CDR1 and CDR2, the germline V gene lists MNHEY and SVGAGI. This sample is drawn from a study of CD8+CD57+ T cells in acquired aplastic anemia (dated by TCRdb to the late 2010s). At the level of the whole study: DNA extracted from sorted CD4+ and CD8+ cells had a mean of roughly 3 ug, with a range of roughly 0.2 to 30 ug. A CD8+CD57+ expansion meant a frequency higher than the mean frequency seen in healthy subjects.

Expansion of CD8+CD57+ cells had been shown by flow cytometry in the patients chosen for sequencing. Every patient had a diagnosis of severe acquired aplastic anemia based on International Study of Aplastic Anemia and Agranulocytosis and Camitta criteria. Patients had received no therapy at the time of blood sampling. TCR repertoires of sorted CD4+ and CD8+ blood T cells from severe aplastic anemia patients and healthy subjects were deep-sequenced in the study. Patients were enrolled in the USA under clinicaltrials.gov protocols 00001620, 01623167, 00001397, 00071045, 00081523 and 00961064. Ficoll-Paque density gradient centrifugation was used to isolate peripheral blood mononuclear cells. Before DNA was extracted, CD4+ and CD8+ T cells were sorted using either FACS or magnetic beads. Results and caveats for the whole study, not just this receptor: About 28 CD8+ CDR3 sequences were found in both patients and controls but appeared to be highly expressed in patients and within the immunodominant clones of the patients. CD8+ Simpson's diversity did not differ significantly between patients and healthy controls (P=0.060).

Sequencing was carried out using sorted CD4+, CD8+, or CD8+CD57+ T cells (not recorded which) from PBMCs. The clonotype was recovered from a human donor with aplastic anemia. The rearrangement joined TRBV6-5 to TRBJ2-7; the D gene assignment is perhaps TRBD1 or TRBD2, with each matching 5 bases. The CDR3 amino acid sequence is: CASRPGPDPYEQYF. DNA sequence: TGTGCCAGCAGGCCGGGACCGGATCCCTACGAGCAGTACTTC.